The clone carrying this T cell receptor beta chain was seen a single time. An end of the junction does not agree with germline; a read error may underlie this. The data originate from a study of shared clonotypes between healthy human individuals. Background on the study: A couple of women and a few men aged 18 to 49 made up the donors.

Germline CDR1 SSHAT, CDR2 FNYEAQ (reference sequence). CDR3 size: 16 residues. About 90 million PBMCs supplied genomic DNA for unsorted samples. Ten immunoSEQ deep assay plates were used to sequence the DNA of unsorted PBMCs. Libraries were prepared by immunoSEQ multiplex PCR; TCRdb keeps only in-frame clonotypes and omits some of them. The sample includes nearly 500,000 clones, around 78% of them seen just once. This clonotype originated in a woman in her 40s in good health. Some clones in this sample may be carry-over from other donors' samples. Sequences were obtained from PBMCs. The J gene is TRBJ2-5, the V gene TRBV7-7; 9 bases line up with TRBD1. CDR3 coding DNA: TGTGCTAGCAGCTTAGTAGTTACAGGGGGCGCGGAGACCCAGTACTTC. Its translation is CASSLVVTGGAETQYF.